This TCR beta chain emerged from a study of blood T cell repertoires in COVID-19. Study-wide context: Donors in the United States, Italy and Spain gave samples during acute or convalescent COVID-19. T cells, B-cell-depleted T cells, or PBMCs provided the cDNA or gDNA that served as material.

In the original analysis: Counts of nucleated cells, estimated from reference gene primer amplification, were obtained. Assay used: immunoSEQ multiplex PCR; TCRdb lists only in-frame clones, some missing. That table supplies the V and J calls and clone size; D and trimming were determined from the DNA. The sample lists 250,000 to 350,000 clones, about 90% seen once, with 6.3% in the top ten. Followed over time, Seattle patients had been enrolled while infection was active. V lost 8 bases and J lost 9, with 17 bases in between. CDR3 length: 13 residues. Germline V lookup: CDR1 LGHDT, CDR2 YNNKEL (reference sequence).

This chain connects TRBV3-1 (or the pseudogene TRBV3-2) to TRBJ2-1; tentatively, D is TRBD2 (5 bases). The clonotype comes from a woman between 50 and 59 years old with COVID-19, enrolled during active disease. Sequenced material: peripheral blood. For the CDR3, the DNA is TGTGCCAGCCAAACGCAGCGACTAAGTGAGCAGTTCTTC. Its translation: CASQTQRLSEQFF.